The 3 T cell receptor beta chains presented below share a single source sample, sequenced in a study of identical twins. TCRdb called the 5' RACE reads again in MiXCR, with one record for every CDR3 protein. The repertoire holds 350,000 or so distinct CDR3 sequences, with 12% as singletons. The data were also submitted as part of a second study, on yellow fever vaccine responses in identical twins.

The sample was CD8+ T cells sorted from blood. These receptors were obtained from a woman between 18 and 30 years old in good health.

This clonotype turned up a few times. CDR3 residues: CASSRTGDSYEQYF. Here the CDR3 DNA reads TGTGCCAGCAGTCGGACAGGGGATTCTTACGAGCAGTACTTC. The rearrangement uses TRBV28 and TRBJ2-7; TRBD1 aligns across 9 bases. Looked up from germline, CDR1 is MDHEN and CDR2 is SYDVKM. J lost 4 bases, V lost 5 bases, and 6 bases had no gene match. The CDR3 spans 14 residues.

This clonotype was counted many times. This chain connects TRBV20-1 to TRBJ2-7, with D possibly matching TRBD1 (6 bases). V was trimmed by 1 base and J by 2 bases, leaving 18 bases between them. Germline assignment: CDR1 DFQATT and CDR2 SNEGSKA (reference sequence). CDR3 size: 16 residues. The CDR3 coding sequence is TGCAGTGCTAGAGTACTGGACAGCCCTACTGCCTACGAGCAGTACTTC. Its translation: CSARVLDSPTAYEQYF.

The table lists this clonotype with many counts. The rearrangement links TRBV4-1 to TRBJ2-5; D gene ambiguous. With 0 bases removed from V and 3 bases from J, the gap between germline ends came to 8 bases. CDR1 and CDR2 (germline): MGHRA, YSYEKL. The CDR3 is made up of 14 amino acids. CDR3 sequence: CASSQDPLEETQYF. As DNA, the CDR3 is TGCGCCAGCAGCCAAGATCCCCTAGAAGAGACCCAGTACTTC.